This T cell receptor beta chain was captured by sequencing in a study of CD4 and CD8 cells across lung adenocarcinoma regions. TCRdb re-analysed the PCR reads in MiXCR, keeping a single row per CDR3 protein. The table shows 12,000 to 15,000 distinct CDR3 sequences, with around 40% occurring only once. The CDR3 consists of 16 residues. The germline CDR1 and CDR2 sequences are MNHNS and SASEGT. Samples came from patients with localized non-small cell lung adenocarcinoma. By share of the sample, this clonotype is medium-sized. V gene TRBV6-1 combines with J gene TRBJ2-1; TRBD2 matches at 12 bases. The DNA matches TRBJ2-7 better at its end, which makes the J call doubtful. Sequences were obtained from CD4+ T cells from the center of a lung tumor. This TCR was sampled from a male donor with lung adenocarcinoma. The CD4 and CD8 labels of this study may be unreliable. As DNA, the CDR3 is TGTGCCAGCAGTGAAACGTGGACTAGCGGGACCAATGAGCAGTACTTC. It encodes CASSETWTSGTNEQYF.